Sequencing of this T cell receptor (beta chain) was carried out in a study of memory CD4+ T cells and cytomegalovirus serostatus. Across the whole study: Donors were healthy Belgian adults, under ten CMV seropositive and 24 seronegative. Overall study findings and caveats: CD4+ memory repertoires contained about two fifths of the roughly 160 reported CMV TCRbeta sequences. Repertoires predicted CMV serostatus with median bootstrapped AUC of approximately 0.94.

V lost 6 bases to trimming and J lost 5 bases, with 14 bases between them. The CDR3 is made up of 14 amino acids. The germline gives CDR1 ENHRY, CDR2 SYGVKD. Single viable CD3+CD4+CD8-CD45RO+ cells were sorted as the memory CD4+ T cells. This clone was counted once. Its antigen is currently unknown. The authors' processing: Out-of-frame sequences were removed, leaving a few million distinct TCRbeta sequences. Profiled with immunoSEQ multiplex PCR; TCRdb holds only in-frame clones, not every one. The V and J calls and the clone size are those of that table, but D and trimming were determined from the DNA. The sample has around 76,000 clones; around four fifths are singletons.

Sequencing was carried out using memory CD4+ T cells from blood. The chain joins TRBV10-3 to TRBJ1-5; the D gene is possibly TRBD1 (5 bases). The receptor's source is an adult in good health and CMV-seropositive. CDR3 residues: CAIRGRGGDQPQHF. The CDR3 coding sequence is TGTGCCATCAGGGGACGCGGGGGGGATCAGCCCCAGCATTTT.